Following are 27 T cell receptor beta chains from one sample sequenced in a study of T cell responses to AZD1222 COVID-19 vaccine. TCRdb's copy holds only in-frame clones and misses some; the assay was immunoSEQ multiplex PCR. The sample comprises about 67,000 clones, about 80% of which are singletons, and roughly 6% rests with the top ten. The sample consisted of peripheral blood, taken 28 days after the second AZD1222 dose. Receptors originate from an adult who received the AZD1222 COVID-19 vaccine.

V and J are TRBV7-9 and TRBJ1-6; D is unresolved. This CDR3 spans 15 amino acids. Germline V lookup: CDR1 SEHNR, CDR2 FQNEAQ (reference sequence). V lost 7 bases to trimming and J lost 8 bases, with 18 bases between them. CDR3 nucleotides: TGTGCCAGCACCAAAGGCTGGGTAGTCGATTCACCCCTCCACTTT. Protein: CASTKGWVVDSPLHF.

This rearrangement joins TRBV7-9 to TRBJ1-6, with TRBD1 as a possible D gene (6 bases). This CDR3 is 16 amino acids long. Trimming left V 4 bases short and J 1 base short, with 11 bases between. Germline CDR1 is SEHNR and CDR2 is FQNEAQ (reference sequence). CDR3 protein: CASSYRVVSYNSPLHF. The CDR3 nucleotides are TGTGCCAGCAGCTACAGGGTGGTGTCCTATAATTCACCCCTCCACTTT.

This clone appeared once. This chain links TRBV12-3 or TRBV12-4 with TRBJ1-3; D gene unclear. The CDR3 is made up of 13 amino acids. Trimming removed 6 bases at V and 0 bases at J, with 6 bases between. In DNA form, the CDR3 reads TGTGCCAGCAGCGGGATCTCTGGAAACACCATATATTTT. It is translated as CASSGISGNTIYF.

The chain employs TRBV5-4 and TRBJ1-2, with 7 nucleotides matching TRBD1. The CDR3 covers 14 residues. The V gene end was trimmed by 4 bases and the J gene end by 4 bases; junction bases not matched to a gene: 7. Germline CDR1 and CDR2: SGHNT and YYREEE (reference sequence). CDR3 DNA sequence: TGTGCCAGCAGCCCTAACAGGGGATCCTATGGCTACACCTTC. This translates into CASSPNRGSYGYTF.

J is TRBJ2-5 and V is TRBV3-1 (or the pseudogene TRBV3-2); 8 nucleotides align to TRBD1. There are 14 residues in the CDR3. The germline V gene encodes CDR1 LGHDT and CDR2 YNNKEL (reference sequence). Trimming cost V 2 bases and J 2 bases; bases outside gene matches: 1. In DNA form, the CDR3 reads TGTGCCAGCAGCCAATGGGACAGGCAAGAGACCCAGTACTTC. As protein: CASSQWDRQETQYF.

The chain has TRBV7-2 and TRBJ1-5; TRBD1 matches at 7 bases. The CDR3 contains 13 residues. CDR1 is SGHTA and CDR2 is FQGNSA in the germline V gene. J gave up 4 bases and V 4 bases, and 1 base lay outside the gene matches. In DNA, the CDR3 is TGTGCCAGCAGCTCACAGGGGAATCAGCCCCAGCATTTT. Amino acids: CASSSQGNQPQHF.

The chain has TRBV4-2 and TRBJ2-2; a possible D gene is TRBD1 (6 bases). CDR1 is LGHNA and CDR2 is YNFKEQ in the germline V gene. This CDR3 region has 18 residues. V gave up 3 bases and J gave up 0 bases, with 17 bases separating them. CDR3 sequence: CASSQAPGTRTNTGELFF. The CDR3 nucleotides are TGTGCCAGCAGCCAGGCCCCCGGGACAAGAACGAACACCGGGGAGCTGTTTTTT.

The CDR3 loop is CASSLGVSNQPQHF. CDR3 nucleotides: TGCGCCAGCAGCTTAGGTGTTAGCAATCAGCCCCAGCATTTT. The V and J genes are TRBV5-1 and TRBJ1-5; D is uncertain. The CDR3 has 14 amino acids. Germline CDR1 reads SGHRS; CDR2 reads YFSETQ. The V end lost 2 bases, the J end lost 0 bases, and 6 bases lay between the germline ends.

The chain combines TRBV28 with TRBJ2-7; perhaps D is TRBD1 or TRBD2 (5 bases each). This CDR3 region has 13 residues. Per germline, CDR1 MDHEN and CDR2 SYDVKM. Trimming stripped 3 bases from V and 3 bases from J, with 9 bases between. The CDR3 nucleotides are TGTGCCAGCAGTTTGAGGGGCGGCTACGAGCAGTACTTC. This gives the protein CASSLRGGYEQYF.

V usage is TRBV6-5 and J usage is TRBJ1-4, with TRBD1 matching 8 bases. Germline V gene lookup returns CDR1 MNHEY and CDR2 SVGAGI. With V trimmed by 11 bases and J by 0 bases, 8 bases remained unmatched. The CDR3 covers 15 residues. The CDR3: CAAGDRFATNEKLFF. DNA of the CDR3: TGTGCCGCAGGGGACAGGTTTGCAACTAATGAAAAACTGTTTTTT.

This clone was recorded once. V usage is TRBV19 and J usage is TRBJ2-2; D remains unclear. Germline loops: CDR1 LNHDA, CDR2 SQIVND (reference sequence). Trimming pared 3 bases from V and 0 bases from J, leaving 5 bases between. This CDR3 has 14 residues. This CDR3 reads CASSMTANTGELFF. The DNA for the CDR3 is TGTGCCAGTAGTATGACGGCGAACACCGGGGAGCTGTTTTTT.

The J gene is TRBJ2-6, the V gene TRBV7-9; 12 bases match TRBD1. Trimming at V came to 4 bases and at J to 5 bases, leaving 6 bases not matched to a gene. CDR1 SEHNR and CDR2 FQNEAQ come from the germline V gene (reference sequence). The CDR3 loop spans 17 amino acids. Written as DNA, the CDR3 is TGTGCCAGCAGCTCGGGACAGGGGGCGTCCTGGGCCAACGTCCTGACTTTC. Residues: CASSSGQGASWANVLTF.

This rearrangement joins TRBV2 to TRBJ2-5; tentative D call: TRBD1 (6 bases). Germline CDR1 and CDR2: SNHLY and FYNNEI. Trimming cost V 7 bases and J 5 bases, with 14 bases left between them. This CDR3 contains 13 residues. The CDR3 DNA follows: TGTGCCAGCACTCCCATAAGGGGGGAGACCCAGTACTTC. This translates into CASTPIRGETQYF. The whole variable domain, remainder taken from reference TRBV2 and TRBJ2-5, is EPEVTQTPSHQVTQMGQEVILRCVPISNHLYFYWYRQILGQKVEFLVSFYNNEISEKSEIFDDQFSVERPDGSNFTLKIRSTKLEDSAMYFCASTPIRGETQYFGPGTRLLVL.

The chain has TRBV19 and TRBJ1-1; unclear D gene. V lost 3 bases, J lost 5 bases, and 13 bases lay in between. Germline V gene sequence: CDR1 LNHDA, CDR2 SQIVND (reference sequence). The CDR3 has 14 amino acids. The CDR3 loop is CASSIFIAGTEAFF. The CDR3 nucleotides read TGTGCCAGTAGTATTTTTATAGCTGGGACTGAAGCTTTCTTT. The variable domain in full, with the rest retrieved from reference TRBV19 and TRBJ1-1, is DGGITQSPKYLFRKEGQNVTLSCEQNLNHDAMYWYRQDPGQGLRLIYYSQIVNDFQKGDIAEGYSVSREKKESFPLTVTSAQKNPTAFYLCASSIFIAGTEAFFGQGTRLTVV.

The gene calls are TRBV6-2 or TRBV6-3 and TRBJ1-1; D is ambiguous. CDR1 and CDR2 from the germline V gene are MNHEY and SVGEGT. The V and J ends lost 5 bases and 4 bases respectively, with 11 bases between them. The CDR3 spans 13 residues. The CDR3 protein is CASSLDLGTEAFF. The CDR3 DNA reads TGTGCCAGCAGTCTAGACTTGGGCACTGAAGCTTTCTTT.

Written as DNA, the CDR3 is TGTGCCAGCAGCTCGGGTACTGAAGCTTTCTTT. Residues: CASSSGTEAFF. The J gene is TRBJ1-1, the V gene TRBV11-2; D call uncertain. Between the trimmed V and J ends, which lost 4 bases and 5 bases, there was a span of 5 bases. Per germline, CDR1 SGHAT and CDR2 FQNNGV. CDR3 length: 11 amino acids.

CDR3 bases: TGTGCCAGCAGCTTAATCAGGACAGGGGAAGCTTTCTTT. Residues: CASSLIRTGEAFF. This chain joins TRBV7-2 and TRBJ1-1; 8 positions agree with TRBD1. The ends lost 2 bases at V and 8 bases at J; junction bases unmatched: 4. The CDR3 sequence is 13 residues long. Germline V lookup: CDR1 SGHTA, CDR2 FQGNSA.

The V and J genes are TRBV4-2 and TRBJ1-2; possible D gene TRBD1, 6 bases. Trimming pared 0 bases from V and 5 bases from J, leaving 13 bases between. Germline V gene lookup returns CDR1 LGHNA and CDR2 YNFKEQ. The CDR3 runs to 15 residues. The CDR3, as DNA: TGTGCCAGCAGCCAAGATGCACAGGGTAGTTATGGCTACACCTTC. Translated, it gives CASSQDAQGSYGYTF.

The chain couples TRBV10-1 to TRBJ1-1; a possible D gene is TRBD1 (6 bases). CDR1 is WNHNN and CDR2 is SYGVQD in the germline V gene (reference sequence). The CDR3 is made up of 14 amino acids. Trimming removed 4 bases at V and 7 bases at J, with 16 bases between. The CDR3 sequence is CASSGRGTQGEAFF. CDR3 DNA sequence: TGCGCCAGCAGTGGTAGGGGGACGCAAGGTGAAGCTTTCTTT.

The chain uses TRBV3-1 (or the pseudogene TRBV3-2) and TRBJ2-7; 13 positions match TRBD2. Looked up from germline, CDR1 is LGHDT and CDR2 is YNNKEL (reference sequence). Unmatched junction bases numbered 8, after V lost 5 bases and J lost 7 bases. This CDR3 has 15 amino acids. The CDR3 reads CASSATSGGAGEQYF. The CDR3 region has the DNA TGTGCCAGCAGCGCCACTAGCGGGGGGGCGGGGGAGCAGTACTTC.

The rearrangement uses TRBV19 and TRBJ2-5; the D is unclear. The CDR3 contains 13 residues. Trimming took off 2 bases at V and 3 bases at J, with 7 bases between the two ends. Per the germline V gene, CDR1 is LNHDA and CDR2 is SQIVND (reference sequence). CDR3 sequence: CASSIYREETQYF. DNA for the CDR3: TGTGCCAGTAGTATATACAGAGAAGAGACCCAGTACTTC. Drawing the rest from reference TRBV19 and TRBJ2-5, the complete variable domain is DGGITQSPKYLFRKEGQNVTLSCEQNLNHDAMYWYRQDPGQGLRLIYYSQIVNDFQKGDIAEGYSVSREKKESFPLTVTSAQKNPTAFYLCASSIYREETQYFGPGTRLLVL.

The chain recombines TRBV10-3 with TRBJ2-5; TRBD2 matches 8 bases. This CDR3 comprises 13 residues. The trim removed 7 bases at V and 0 bases at J, leaving 1 base unmatched. Germline CDR1 reads ENHRY; CDR2 reads SYGVKD. CDR3 in amino acids: CAINGGDQETQYF. The CDR3, as DNA: TGTGCCATCAACGGGGGGGACCAAGAGACCCAGTACTTC.

The chain has TRBV18 and TRBJ2-3; tentatively, D is TRBD1 or TRBD2 (5 bases each). Germline V gene lookup returns CDR1 KGHSH and CDR2 LQKENI. This CDR3 has 16 amino acids. V was cut by 6 bases and J by 1 base, with 17 bases left in between. Written as DNA, the CDR3 is TGTGCCAGCTCGCCGACGATGGGGGTCCGCACAGATACGCAGTATTTT. Its translation: CASSPTMGVRTDTQYF.

The V and J genes are TRBV10-3 and TRBJ2-7; TRBD2 matches at 8 bases. This CDR3 region has 16 residues. The V gene's germline CDR1 is ENHRY and CDR2 SYGVKD. V dropped 6 bases and J dropped 1; count of bases not matched to a gene: 11. The CDR3 nucleotides are TGTGCCATCAGCTTTTTCAGCGGGGGCGGTTCCTACGAGCAGTACTTC. This sequence encodes CAISFFSGGGSYEQYF.

This clone occurred a few times. The V and J genes are TRBV28 and TRBJ1-5; 7 positions agree with TRBD1. Germline V CDR1 and CDR2: MDHEN, SYDVKM. This CDR3 is built from 16 residues. The V gene end was trimmed by 3 bases and the J gene end by 4 bases; junction bases not matched to a gene: 9. The CDR3 DNA sequence: TGTGCCAGCAGTTTCCGGGACAGCTGGGGTAATCAGCCCCAGCATTTT. It encodes CASSFRDSWGNQPQHF. The whole variable domain, filled in from reference TRBV28 and TRBJ1-5, reads DVKVTQSSRYLVKRTGEKVFLECVQDMDHENMFWYRQDPGLGLRLIYFSYDVKMKEKGDIPEGYSVSREKKERFSLILESASTNQTSMYLCASSFRDSWGNQPQHFGDGTRLSIL.

This chain joins TRBV5-8 and TRBJ2-5; D might be TRBD1 (6 bases). Trimming took 9 bases from V and 2 from J, leaving 14 bases between them. The V gene's germline CDR1 is SGHTS and CDR2 YDEGEE. The CDR3 contains 13 residues. The CDR3 spells CATRPRGQETQYF. CDR3 DNA sequence: TGTGCCACCCGTCCAAGGGGGCAAGAGACCCAGTACTTC.

V usage is TRBV7-8 and J usage is TRBJ2-7; 7 positions match TRBD1. The germline V gene encodes CDR1 SGHVS and CDR2 FQNEAQ. There are 15 residues in the CDR3. Trimming at V came to 6 bases and at J to 2 bases, leaving 10 bases not matched to a gene. Written as DNA, the CDR3 is TGTGCCAGCAGGTCGGGTGGGACAGCCACCTACGAGCAGTACTTC. This translates into CASRSGGTATYEQYF.